Reported below is one TCR beta chain. The identical CDR3 is also encoded by other nucleotide sequences in the sample. Germline-derived CDR1 and CDR2 are SGHRS and YFSETQ. The CDR3 has 15 amino acids. Trimming removed 0 bases from V and 7 bases from J; junction bases left unmatched: 3. This record belongs to a study of blood T cell repertoires in COVID-19. Sequencing used immunoSEQ multiplex PCR; TCRdb keeps in-frame clones, though not all of them. The profile shows 250,000 to 300,000 clones, 65% to 90% of them singletons. The participants were between roughly 18 and 89 years old and came from some 23 US areas.

Specimen: PBMCs or T cells enriched from blood (not recorded which). The source is a young man who had recovered from COVID-19. V and J are TRBV5-1 and TRBJ2-1, with 11 bases fitting TRBD2. CDR3 sequence reads: CASSLALAGVNEQFF. The CDR3 coding sequence is TGCGCCAGCAGCTTGGCACTAGCGGGAGTTAATGAGCAGTTCTTC.